This entry concerns a single TCR beta chain. Antigen unknown. TCRdb analysed the 5' RACE reads with MiXCR anew, one entry per CDR3 protein. The sample yields roughly 490,000 distinct CDR3 sequences, approximately 5% seen once. The sample is drawn from a study of CD8 T cells in ankylosing spondylitis. Study-level results: The study looked at matched synovial fluid samples from ankylosing spondylitis patients. Disease-linked clones were reported to be significantly enriched there. Roughly 8 highly homologous variants made up a TCR beta motif, and this motif appeared characteristic of ankylosing spondylitis blood.

The CDR3 totals 14 residues. Looked up from germline, CDR1 is DFQATT and CDR2 is SNEGSKA (reference sequence). After removal of 4 bases from V and 2 bases from J, the junction contained 6 bases not matched to a gene. This clonotype was obtained from a male donor with ankylosing spondylitis. Sequenced: blood, either unsorted or a sorted T cell fraction (not recorded which). The J gene is TRBJ2-3, the V gene TRBV20-1, with TRBD2 matching over 7 bases. CDR3 in amino acids: CSAKLAPNTDTQYF. The CDR3 DNA follows: TGCAGTGCTAAACTAGCGCCGAACACAGATACGCAGTATTTT.